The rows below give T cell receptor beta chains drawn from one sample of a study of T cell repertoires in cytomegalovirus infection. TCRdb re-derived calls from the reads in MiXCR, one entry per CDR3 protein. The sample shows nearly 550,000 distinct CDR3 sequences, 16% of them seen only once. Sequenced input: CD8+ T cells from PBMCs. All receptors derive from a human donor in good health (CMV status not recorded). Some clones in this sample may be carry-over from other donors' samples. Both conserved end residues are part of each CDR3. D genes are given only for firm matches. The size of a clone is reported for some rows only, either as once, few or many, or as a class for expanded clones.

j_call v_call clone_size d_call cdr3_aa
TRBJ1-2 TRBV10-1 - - CASKETCANYGYTF
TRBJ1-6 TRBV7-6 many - CASSLGPVNSPLHF
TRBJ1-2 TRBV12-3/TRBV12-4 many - CASSLNTGTHGYTF
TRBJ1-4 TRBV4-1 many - CASSQPPRGRDEKLFF
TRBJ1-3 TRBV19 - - CASNPGPFRSGNTIYF
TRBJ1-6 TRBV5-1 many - CASSLRSNSPLHF
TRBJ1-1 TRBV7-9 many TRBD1 CASSPGQGLSPEVFF
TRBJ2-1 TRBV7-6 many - CASSLRTGTSSYNEQFF
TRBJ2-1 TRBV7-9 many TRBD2 CASSLAVFTGEQFF
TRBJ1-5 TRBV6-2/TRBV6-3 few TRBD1 CASRDLQGAGNQPQHF
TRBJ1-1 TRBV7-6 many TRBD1 CASSLKTGGDEAFF
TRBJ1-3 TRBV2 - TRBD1 CASTGQDSGNTIYF
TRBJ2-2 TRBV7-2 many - CASSLLNTGELFF
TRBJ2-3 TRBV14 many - CASSQLPGLGDTQYF
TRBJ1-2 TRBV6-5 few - CASSYEGSGYTF
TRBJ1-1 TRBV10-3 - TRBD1 CAIKERQGADTEAFF
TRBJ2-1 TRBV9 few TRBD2 CASSPVGLAGPREQFF
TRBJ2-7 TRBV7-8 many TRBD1 CASSSRTGENEQYF
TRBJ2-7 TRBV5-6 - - CASSQTDAGQYF
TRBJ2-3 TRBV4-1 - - CASSQVVGWFTDTQYF
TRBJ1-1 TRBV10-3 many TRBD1 CAISQGADTEAFF
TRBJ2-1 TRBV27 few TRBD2 CASKGGISGVNEQFF
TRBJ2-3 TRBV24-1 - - CATSDSGRLAGTDTQYF
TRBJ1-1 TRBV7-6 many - CASSPGPDPEAFF
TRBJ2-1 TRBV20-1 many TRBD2 CSARGEERGERLVQFF
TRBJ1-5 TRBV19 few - CASSIHNQPQHF
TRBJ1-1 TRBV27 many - CASSLSEGSEAFF
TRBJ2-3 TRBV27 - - CASTGNTDTQYF
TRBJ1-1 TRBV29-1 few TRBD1 CSVGQGANTEAFF
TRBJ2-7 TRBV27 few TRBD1 CASSSRGRLSYEQYF
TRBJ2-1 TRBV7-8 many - CASSPADGNEQFF
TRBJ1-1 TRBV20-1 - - CSARDAGAVNTEAFF
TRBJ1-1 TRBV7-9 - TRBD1 CASSPARGGAEAFF
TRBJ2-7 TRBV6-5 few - CASSYSLAGKNEQYF
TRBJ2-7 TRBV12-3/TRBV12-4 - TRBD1 CASSFKARQGNGEQYF
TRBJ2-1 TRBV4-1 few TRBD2 CASSQDRASGLYEQFF
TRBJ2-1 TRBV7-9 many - CASSFGGNYNEQFF
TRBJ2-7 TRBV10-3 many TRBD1 CAISERKQGPSYEQYF
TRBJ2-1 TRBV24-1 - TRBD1 CATSGGRDRDYNEQFF